This TCR beta chain was profiled in a study of shared clonotypes between healthy human individuals. Turning to the study itself: Per donor, three plates held CD4 naive cells, three held CD4 memory, two held CD8 naive and one held CD8 memory.

CDR1 is MNHEY, CDR2 SVGAGI, per germline. The CDR3 has 13 residues. With 4 bases removed from V and 4 bases from J, the gap between germline ends came to 8 bases. Overall study findings and caveats: Sampling covered nothing but blood. Tissue TCR repertoires likely differ from those found in blood.

Naive CD8 isolation took CD45RO-negative cells positively selected for CCR7 and excluded terminally differentiated effector memory CD45RA+ cells. Details on this clone: The target antigen is unknown.

The table came from immunoSEQ multiplex PCR; TCRdb's copy has only in-frame clones and leaves some out. In the table there are some 2.1 million clones, 80% to 95% of which are singletons. The chain recombines TRBV6-5 with TRBJ1-3, with TRBD1 as a possible D gene (5 bases). The sequence came from a man younger than 30 in good health. Some clones in this sample may be carry-over from other donors' samples. Sequencing was carried out using naive CD8+ T cells from PBMCs. CDR3 in DNA: TGTGCCAGCAGTTTATCAGGGGGAAACACCATATATTTT. Translation: CASSLSGGNTIYF.